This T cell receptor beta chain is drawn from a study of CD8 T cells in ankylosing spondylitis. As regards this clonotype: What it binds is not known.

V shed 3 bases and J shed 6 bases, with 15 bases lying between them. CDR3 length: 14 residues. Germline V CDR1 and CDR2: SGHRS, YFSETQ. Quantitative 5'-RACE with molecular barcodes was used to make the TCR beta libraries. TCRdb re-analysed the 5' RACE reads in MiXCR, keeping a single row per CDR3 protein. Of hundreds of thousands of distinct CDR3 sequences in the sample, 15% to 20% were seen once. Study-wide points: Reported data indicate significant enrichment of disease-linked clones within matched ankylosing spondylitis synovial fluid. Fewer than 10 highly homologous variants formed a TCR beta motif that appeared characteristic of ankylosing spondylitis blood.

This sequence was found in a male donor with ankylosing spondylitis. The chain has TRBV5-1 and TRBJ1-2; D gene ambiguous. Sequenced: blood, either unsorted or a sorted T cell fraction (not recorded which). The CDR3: CASSSGYAGDGYTF. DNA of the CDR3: TGCGCCAGCAGCTCAGGATACGCGGGCGATGGCTACACCTTC.